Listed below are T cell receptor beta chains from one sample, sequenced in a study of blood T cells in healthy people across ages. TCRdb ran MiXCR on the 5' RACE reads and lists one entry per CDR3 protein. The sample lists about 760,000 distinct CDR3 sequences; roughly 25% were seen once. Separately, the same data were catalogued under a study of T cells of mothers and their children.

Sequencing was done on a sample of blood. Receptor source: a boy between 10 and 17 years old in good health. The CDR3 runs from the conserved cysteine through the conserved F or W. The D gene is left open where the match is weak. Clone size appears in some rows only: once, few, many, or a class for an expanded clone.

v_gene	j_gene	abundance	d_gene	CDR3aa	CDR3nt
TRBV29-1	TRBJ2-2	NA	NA	CSATVSNTGELFF	TGCAGCGCGACAGTTTCGAACACCGGGGAGCTGTTTTTT
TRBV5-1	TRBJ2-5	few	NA	CASSLGHGQETQYF	TGCGCCAGCAGCTTGGGACACGGACAAGAGACCCAGTACTTC
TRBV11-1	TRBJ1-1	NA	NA	CASSLQGREAFF	TGTGCCAGCAGCTTACAGGGGCGTGAGGCTTTCTTT
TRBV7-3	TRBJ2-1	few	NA	CASSLNSGEQFF	TGTGCCAGCAGCTTAAATTCGGGGGAGCAGTTCTTC
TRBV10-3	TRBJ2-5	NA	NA	CAISDMGEHQETQYF	TGTGCCATCAGTGATATGGGGGAGCACCAAGAGACCCAGTACTTC
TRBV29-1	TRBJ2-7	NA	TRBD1	CSARTGQTYEQYF	TGCAGCGCACGGACAGGGCAGACCTACGAGCAGTACTTC
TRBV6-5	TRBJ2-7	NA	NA	CASSYSLGGGTLYEQYF	TGTGCAAGCAGTTACTCGTTGGGGGGCGGGACCCTGTACGAGCAGTACTTC
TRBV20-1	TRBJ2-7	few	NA	CSAQGGAPYEQYF	TGCAGTGCGCAGGGGGGGGCTCCCTACGAGCAGTACTTC
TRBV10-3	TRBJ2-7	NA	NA	CAISTNGPYEQYF	TGTGCCATCAGCACAAATGGGCCGTACGAGCAGTACTTC
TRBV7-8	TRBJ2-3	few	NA	CASSRAGGQITDTQYF	TGTGCCAGCAGCCGCGCGGGCGGACAGATCACAGATACGCAGTATTTT
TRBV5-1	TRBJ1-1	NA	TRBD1	CASSLAGTGSNTEAFF	TGCGCCAGCAGCTTGGCCGGGACAGGATCGAACACTGAAGCTTTCTTT
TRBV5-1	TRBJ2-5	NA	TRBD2	CASSTGLAFQETQYF	TGCGCCAGCAGCACGGGACTAGCGTTCCAAGAGACCCAGTACTTC
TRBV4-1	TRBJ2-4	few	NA	CASSQARGIQYF	TGCGCCAGCAGCCAGGCGAGGGGCATTCAGTACTTC
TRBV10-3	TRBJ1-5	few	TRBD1	CAISEGTDYQPQHF	TGTGCCATCAGTGAGGGGACAGACTATCAGCCCCAGCATTTT
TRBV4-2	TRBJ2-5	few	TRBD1	CASSQDTRDRDTLF	TGTGCCAGCAGCCAAGATACCCGGGACAGGGATACCCTTTTC
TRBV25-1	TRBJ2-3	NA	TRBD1	CASRAGQGTDTQYF	TGTGCCAGCAGGGCGGGACAGGGCACAGATACGCAGTATTTT
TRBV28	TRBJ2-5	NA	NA	CASSFARGGFQETQYF	TGTGCCAGCAGTTTTGCCCGGGGCGGTTTCCAAGAGACCCAGTACTTC
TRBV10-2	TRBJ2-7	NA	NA	CASSESDSYEQYF	TGCGCCAGCAGTGAGTCCGACAGCTACGAGCAGTACTTC
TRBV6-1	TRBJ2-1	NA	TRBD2	CASGIGLAGAYNEQFF	TGTGCCAGCGGAATTGGGCTAGCGGGCGCGTACAATGAGCAGTTCTTC
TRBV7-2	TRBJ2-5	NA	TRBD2	CASSSSGRRETQYF	TGTGCCAGCAGCTCCTCCGGGAGGAGGGAGACCCAGTACTTC
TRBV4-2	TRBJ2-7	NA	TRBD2	CASSHLAGGKYEQYF	TGTGCCAGCAGCCATTTAGCGGGAGGCAAGTACGAGCAGTACTTC
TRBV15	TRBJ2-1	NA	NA	CATSTSDNEQFF	TGTGCCACCAGCACCAGTGACAATGAGCAGTTCTTC
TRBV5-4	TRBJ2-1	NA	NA	CASSLGRRVHEQFF	TGTGCCAGCAGCTTGGGACGCCGCGTCCATGAGCAGTTCTTC
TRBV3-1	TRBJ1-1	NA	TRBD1	CASSQERTGRSMNTEAFF	TGTGCCAGCAGCCAAGAAAGGACAGGGCGGAGTATGAACACTGAAGCTTTCTTT
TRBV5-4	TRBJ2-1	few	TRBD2	CASSSGLSHNEQFF	TGTGCCAGCAGCTCGGGACTATCCCACAATGAGCAGTTCTTC
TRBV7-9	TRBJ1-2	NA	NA	CASTRREAALDYGYTF	TGTGCCAGCACCCGGAGGGAGGCCGCCCTAGATTATGGCTACACCTTC
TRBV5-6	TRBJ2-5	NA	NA	CASSLPPGAQETQYF	TGTGCCAGCAGCTTGCCCCCGGGGGCGCAAGAGACCCAGTACTTC
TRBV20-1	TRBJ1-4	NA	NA	CSARDPGRGEEKLFF	TGCAGTGCTAGAGATCCGGGGCGAGGAGAGGAAAAACTGTTTTTT
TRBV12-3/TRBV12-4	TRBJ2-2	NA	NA	CASAELTGELFF	TGTGCCAGCGCCGAACTTACCGGGGAGCTGTTTTTT
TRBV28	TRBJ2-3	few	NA	CATLEDTQYF	TGTGCCACTTTGGAGGATACGCAGTATTTT
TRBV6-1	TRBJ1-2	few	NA	CASSDGAYDYGYTF	TGTGCCAGCAGTGATGGGGCCTATGACTATGGCTACACCTTC
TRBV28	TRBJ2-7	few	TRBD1	CASSLPDRGRLYEQYF	TGTGCCAGCAGTTTACCAGACAGGGGGCGCCTATACGAGCAGTACTTC
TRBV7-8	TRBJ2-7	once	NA	CASSKEVGTSYEQYF	TGTGCCAGCAGCAAAGAGGTGGGGACATCCTACGAGCAGTACTTC
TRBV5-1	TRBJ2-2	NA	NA	CASSLMRWITGELFF	TGCGCCAGCAGCTTGATGCGGTGGATCACCGGGGAGCTGTTTTTT
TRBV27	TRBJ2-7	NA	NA	CASSSEVGRYEQYF	TGTGCCAGCAGTTCCGAGGTGGGGCGGTACGAGCAGTACTTC
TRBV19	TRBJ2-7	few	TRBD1	CASSIRTGGAGRYSYEQYF	TGTGCCAGTAGTATCCGGACAGGGGGCGCCGGGCGGTACTCCTACGAGCAGTACTTC
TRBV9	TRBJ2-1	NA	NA	CASSVGLRSSYNEQFF	TGTGCCAGCAGCGTAGGACTCAGAAGCTCCTACAATGAGCAGTTCTTC
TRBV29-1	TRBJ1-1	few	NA	CSVFMRKGTGTEAFF	TGCAGCGTTTTTATGAGAAAGGGCACGGGGACCGAAGCTTTCTTT
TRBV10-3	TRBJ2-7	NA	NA	CAISESNRQDEQYF	TGTGCCATCAGTGAGTCCAACAGGCAAGACGAGCAGTACTTC
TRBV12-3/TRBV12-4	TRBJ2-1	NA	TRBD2	CASSKETGGTNNEQFF	TGTGCCAGCAGCAAGGAGACCGGGGGGACCAACAATGAGCAGTTCTTC
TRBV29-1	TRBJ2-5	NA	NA	CSVVLWAGETQYF	TGCAGCGTTGTTCTTTGGGCAGGGGAGACCCAGTACTTC
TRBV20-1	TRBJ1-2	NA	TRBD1	CSASKGQGTLYNYGYTF	TGCAGTGCCTCGAAGGGACAGGGGACTCTGTATAACTATGGCTACACCTTC
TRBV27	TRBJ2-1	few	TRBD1	CASSRRQGAAYNEQFF	TGTGCCAGCAGTAGACGACAGGGGGCGGCCTACAATGAGCAGTTCTTC
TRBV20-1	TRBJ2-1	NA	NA	CSARGVGSSYNEQFF	TGCAGTGCTAGAGGGGTAGGGAGCTCCTACAATGAGCAGTTCTTC
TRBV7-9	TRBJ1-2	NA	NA	CASSPPQGNGYTF	TGTGCCAGCAGTCCTCCCCAGGGCAATGGCTACACCTTC
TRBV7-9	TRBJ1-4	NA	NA	CASSLVWAGSDEKLFF	TGTGCCAGCAGCTTAGTCTGGGCAGGGAGTGATGAAAAACTGTTTTTT
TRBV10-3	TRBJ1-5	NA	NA	CAISGSQTGSGPQHF	TGTGCCATCAGTGGGTCGCAAACTGGCTCTGGGCCCCAGCATTTT
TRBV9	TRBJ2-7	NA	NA	CASSVGVAVTYEQYF	TGTGCCAGCAGCGTTGGAGTAGCGGTTACCTACGAGCAGTACTTC